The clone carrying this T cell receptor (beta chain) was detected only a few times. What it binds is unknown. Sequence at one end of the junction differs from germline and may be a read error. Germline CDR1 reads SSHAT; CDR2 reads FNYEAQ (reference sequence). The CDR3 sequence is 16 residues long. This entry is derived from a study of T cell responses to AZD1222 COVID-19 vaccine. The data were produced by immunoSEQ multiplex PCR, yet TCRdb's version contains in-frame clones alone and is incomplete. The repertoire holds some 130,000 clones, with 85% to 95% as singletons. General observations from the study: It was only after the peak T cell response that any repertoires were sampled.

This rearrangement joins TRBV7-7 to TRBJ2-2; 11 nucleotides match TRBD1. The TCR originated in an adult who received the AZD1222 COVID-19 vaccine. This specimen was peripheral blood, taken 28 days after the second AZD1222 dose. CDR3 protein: CASSFSGTGGIGELFF. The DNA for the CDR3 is TGTGCTAGCAGCTTCTCCGGGACAGGGGGAATCGGGGAGCTGTTTTTT.